Listed below are T cell receptor beta chains from one sample, sequenced in a study of CD8 T cells in seronegative destructive rheumatoid arthritis. The table came from immunoSEQ multiplex PCR; TCRdb's copy has only in-frame clones and leaves some out. The sample includes more than 10,000 clones, around four fifths of them seen just once. Sequenced sample: CD8+ T cells from blood. Every receptor here comes from a woman between 30 and 50 years old with seronegative destructive rheumatoid arthritis. Both conserved end residues are part of each CDR3. Each record gives: J gene, V gene, clone size, D gene, CDR3 protein, CDR3 DNA. The D gene is left open where the match is weak. Clone size is not always given. Where it is, it says once, few, many or a class for expanded clones.

J gene: TRBJ2-1
V gene: TRBV6-4
clone size: medium-sized
D gene: TRBD2
CDR3 protein: CASSDSRGGHEQFF
CDR3 DNA: TGTGCCAGCAGTGACTCGCGGGGGGGCCATGAGCAGTTCTTC

J gene: TRBJ1-1
V gene: TRBV19
clone size: .
D gene: .
CDR3 protein: CASSIRNTEAFF
CDR3 DNA: TGTGCCAGTAGTATCCGGAACACTGAAGCTTTCTTT

J gene: TRBJ2-5
V gene: TRBV6-1
clone size: .
D gene: .
CDR3 protein: CASSALIDSFGRETQYF
CDR3 DNA: TGTGCCAGCAGTGCTCTGATCGACAGCTTCGGTCGAGAGACCCAGTACTTC

J gene: TRBJ1-6
V gene: TRBV6-1
clone size: .
D gene: .
CDR3 protein: CASRTGDNSPLHF
CDR3 DNA: TGTGCCAGCAGAACGGGAGATAATTCACCCCTCCACTTT

J gene: TRBJ1-2
V gene: TRBV27
clone size: .
D gene: .
CDR3 protein: CASSRQDTHGYTF
CDR3 DNA: TGTGCCAGCAGCAGACAGGACACTCATGGCTACACCTTC

J gene: TRBJ2-1
V gene: TRBV4-1
clone size: .
D gene: .
CDR3 protein: CASSLRQGGDEQFF
CDR3 DNA: TGCGCCAGCAGCCTGAGACAGGGAGGAGATGAGCAGTTCTTC

J gene: TRBJ2-2
V gene: TRBV7-9
clone size: .
D gene: TRBD2
CDR3 protein: CASSPTEGGGASGELFF
CDR3 DNA: TGTGCCAGCAGCCCCACAGAAGGCGGGGGGGCATCCGGGGAGCTGTTTTTT

J gene: TRBJ1-2
V gene: TRBV19
clone size: .
D gene: .
CDR3 protein: CASSIGQQYGYTF
CDR3 DNA: TGTGCCAGTAGTATCGGACAGCAGTATGGCTACACCTTC

J gene: TRBJ1-1
V gene: TRBV18
clone size: .
D gene: .
CDR3 protein: CASSRGARGAFF
CDR3 DNA: TGTGCCAGCTCCCGAGGGGCCCGGGGGGCTTTCTTT

J gene: TRBJ2-2
V gene: TRBV28
clone size: .
D gene: TRBD1
CDR3 protein: CASRPSQGASGELFF
CDR3 DNA: TGTGCCAGCAGGCCTAGCCAGGGGGCGAGCGGGGAGCTGTTTTTT

J gene: TRBJ1-2
V gene: TRBV5-1
clone size: .
D gene: .
CDR3 protein: CASNPKGPTSTYGYTF
CDR3 DNA: TGCGCCAGCAACCCCAAGGGGCCCACGTCGACCTATGGCTACACCTTC

J gene: TRBJ2-3
V gene: TRBV6-1
clone size: once
D gene: TRBD1
CDR3 protein: CASSEGQGAADTQYF
CDR3 DNA: TGTGCCAGCAGTGAAGGACAGGGGGCAGCAGATACGCAGTATTTT

J gene: TRBJ2-7
V gene: TRBV7-9
clone size: .
D gene: TRBD1
CDR3 protein: CASSSGQGLDEQYF
CDR3 DNA: TGTGCCAGCAGTTCAGGACAGGGTCTCGACGAGCAGTACTTC

J gene: TRBJ2-2
V gene: TRBV28
clone size: .
D gene: .
CDR3 protein: CASRIFGTGELFF
CDR3 DNA: TGTGCCAGCAGAATTTTCGGCACCGGGGAGCTGTTTTTT

J gene: TRBJ1-2
V gene: TRBV19
clone size: .
D gene: TRBD1
CDR3 protein: CASRPTTGTGGAHYGYTF
CDR3 DNA: TGTGCCAGTAGGCCTACCACCGGGACAGGGGGCGCACACTATGGCTACACCTTC

J gene: TRBJ1-2
V gene: TRBV29-1
clone size: .
D gene: TRBD1
CDR3 protein: CSAAGTGVGYTF
CDR3 DNA: TGCAGCGCCGCCGGGACAGGGGTTGGCTACACCTTC

J gene: TRBJ1-6
V gene: TRBV28
clone size: .
D gene: .
CDR3 protein: CASSFISSGSSYNSPLHF
CDR3 DNA: TGTGCCAGCAGTTTTATATCATCGGGGAGCTCCTATAATTCACCCCTCCACTTT

J gene: TRBJ2-1
V gene: TRBV5-1
clone size: .
D gene: .
CDR3 protein: CASSLASGGKNNEQFF
CDR3 DNA: TGCGCCAGCAGCCTAGCTAGTGGTGGGAAGAACAATGAGCAGTTCTTC

J gene: TRBJ1-2
V gene: TRBV7-9
clone size: .
D gene: TRBD1
CDR3 protein: CASGGQRHGYTF
CDR3 DNA: TGTGCCAGCGGGGGACAGAGGCATGGCTACACCTTC

J gene: TRBJ1-5
V gene: TRBV27
clone size: .
D gene: .
CDR3 protein: CASSPAGGSQPQHF
CDR3 DNA: TGTGCCAGCAGCCCCGCGGGTGGGTCTCAGCCCCAGCATTTT

J gene: TRBJ1-1
V gene: TRBV25-1
clone size: .
D gene: .
CDR3 protein: CASTPGVALEAFF
CDR3 DNA: TGTGCCAGCACTCCAGGGGTCGCCCTAGAAGCTTTCTTT

J gene: TRBJ2-2
V gene: TRBV7-6
clone size: .
D gene: .
CDR3 protein: CASSLGVGAREELFF
CDR3 DNA: TGTGCCAGCAGCTTAGGGGTAGGGGCCCGCGAGGAGCTGTTTTTT

J gene: TRBJ2-5
V gene: TRBV10-3
clone size: .
D gene: .
CDR3 protein: CAIRASSQETQYF
CDR3 DNA: TGTGCCATCAGGGCAAGTTCCCAAGAGACCCAGTACTTC

J gene: TRBJ1-5
V gene: TRBV19
clone size: .
D gene: TRBD1
CDR3 protein: CASSPTGGSYQPQHF
CDR3 DNA: TGTGCCAGTAGTCCGACAGGGGGCTCTTATCAGCCCCAGCATTTT

J gene: TRBJ2-1
V gene: TRBV6-5
clone size: .
D gene: .
CDR3 protein: CASSYTGNEQFF
CDR3 DNA: TGTGCCAGCAGTTATACAGGGAATGAGCAGTTCTTC

J gene: TRBJ2-1
V gene: TRBV7-9
clone size: .
D gene: TRBD2
CDR3 protein: CASSLGGGAYGEQFF
CDR3 DNA: TGTGCCAGCAGCTTAGGCGGGGGGGCTTACGGTGAGCAGTTCTTC

J gene: TRBJ2-3
V gene: TRBV10-3
clone size: .
D gene: .
CDR3 protein: CAIAVEVGTDTQYF
CDR3 DNA: TGTGCCATAGCCGTCGAGGTGGGCACAGATACGCAGTATTTT

J gene: TRBJ1-4
V gene: TRBV10-3
clone size: once
D gene: .
CDR3 protein: CASSYSSATNEKLFF
CDR3 DNA: TGTGCCAGCAGTTACTCGAGCGCAACTAATGAAAAACTGTTTTTT

J gene: TRBJ2-2
V gene: TRBV15
clone size: .
D gene: .
CDR3 protein: CATSRAQFPNTGELFF
CDR3 DNA: TGTGCCACCAGCAGAGCCCAATTTCCGAACACCGGGGAGCTGTTTTTT

J gene: TRBJ1-6
V gene: TRBV6-1
clone size: .
D gene: TRBD1
CDR3 protein: CATSPGQGASPLHF
CDR3 DNA: TGTGCCACCTCGCCGGGACAGGGGGCTTCACCCCTCCACTTT

J gene: TRBJ1-1
V gene: TRBV7-7
clone size: .
D gene: .
CDR3 protein: CASSLAMPMNTEAFF
CDR3 DNA: TGTGCTAGCAGCTTAGCGATGCCTATGAACACTGAAGCTTTCTTT

J gene: TRBJ2-1
V gene: TRBV28
clone size: few
D gene: TRBD2
CDR3 protein: CASSPTSAGLGTGQFF
CDR3 DNA: TGTGCCAGCAGTCCCACCTCAGCGGGGCTGGGGACGGGGCAGTTCTTC

J gene: TRBJ2-5
V gene: TRBV4-1
clone size: .
D gene: TRBD2
CDR3 protein: CASSQDRLAGGPTLETQYF
CDR3 DNA: TGCGCCAGCAGCCAAGATAGGCTAGCGGGGGGCCCCACCTTAGAGACCCAGTACTTC

J gene: TRBJ2-2
V gene: TRBV6-4
clone size: .
D gene: .
CDR3 protein: CASSDLPHTGELFF
CDR3 DNA: TGTGCCAGCAGCGATCTACCCCACACCGGGGAGCTGTTTTTT

J gene: TRBJ2-1
V gene: TRBV11-3
clone size: .
D gene: TRBD2
CDR3 protein: CASSKVTSGLNEQFF
CDR3 DNA: TGTGCCAGCAGCAAAGTAACTAGCGGCCTCAATGAGCAGTTCTTC

J gene: TRBJ2-1
V gene: TRBV7-6
clone size: .
D gene: TRBD2
CDR3 protein: CASSLLTSGHFNEQFF
CDR3 DNA: TGTGCCAGCAGCTTACTAACTAGCGGTCATTTCAATGAGCAGTTCTTC

J gene: TRBJ1-6
V gene: TRBV4-1
clone size: .
D gene: .
CDR3 protein: CASSQAPGNSPLHF
CDR3 DNA: TGCGCCAGCAGCCAAGCTCCAGGGAATTCACCCCTCCACTTT

J gene: TRBJ2-7
V gene: TRBV7-9
clone size: .
D gene: .
CDR3 protein: CASTPGGQAVYEQYF
CDR3 DNA: TGTGCCAGCACCCCGGGGGGACAGGCCGTCTACGAGCAGTACTTC

J gene: TRBJ1-1
V gene: TRBV7-9
clone size: .
D gene: TRBD1
CDR3 protein: CASSLAGTGMTEAFF
CDR3 DNA: TGTGCCAGCAGCTTAGCGGGGACAGGGATGACTGAAGCTTTCTTT

J gene: TRBJ2-7
V gene: TRBV28
clone size: .
D gene: TRBD2
CDR3 protein: CASSYAGGAGGSYEQYF
CDR3 DNA: TGTGCCAGCAGTTACGCGGGGGGAGCGGGGGGAAGCTACGAGCAGTACTTC

J gene: TRBJ2-5
V gene: TRBV11-2
clone size: once
D gene: TRBD2
CDR3 protein: CASSLVERGDWVETQYF
CDR3 DNA: TGTGCCAGCAGCTTAGTAGAGCGGGGGGATTGGGTGGAGACCCAGTACTTC